This paragraph reports one T cell receptor (beta chain). A second PCR, run for roughly 7 to 12 cycles, used a sample-barcoded 5' primer plus a J-beta primer mix. TCRdb re-called the 5' RACE reads through MiXCR, storing one row per CDR3 protein. Of more than 1,000,000 distinct CDR3 sequences listed, around 25% are singletons. The germline gives CDR1 SGHKS, CDR2 YYEKEE (reference sequence). The CDR3 runs 16 residues. V lost 0 bases to trimming and J lost 5 bases; unmatched junction nucleotides: 10. This sample stems from a study of blood T cells in healthy people across ages. A further study also used this sample, focusing on T cells of mothers and their children. From that paper: Nine systemically healthy Caucasian donors: three mothers, six children. Every mother supplied over 8 million TCR beta CDR3 reads and every child some 2.7 million.

Sequencing was performed on blood. The genes are TRBV5-5 and TRBJ2-5; 7 bases agree with TRBD1. This TCR was sampled from a girl between 2 and 10 years old in good health. The CDR3 protein is CASSLAPTGMEETQYF. The CDR3 region has the DNA TGTGCCAGCAGCTTGGCCCCGACAGGGATGGAGGAGACCCAGTACTTC.